This TCR beta chain was found in a study of cytomegalovirus exposure and HLA in healthy donors. V shed 4 bases, J shed 2 bases, and the junction held 5 bases outside the gene matches. The CDR3 is 14 residues long. CDR1 is SGHKS, CDR2 YYEKEE, per germline (reference sequence). This PCR relied on a set of 60 Vbeta primers and 13 Jbeta primers. The assay was immunoSEQ multiplex PCR, and TCRdb's table has in-frame clones only and misses some. This table has about 250,000 clones, more than 55% appearing once. What was sequenced was PBMCs. The chain links TRBV5-5 to TRBJ2-7; 8 bases are a match to TRBD1. This clonotype originated in a female donor in good health and CMV-seronegative. CDR3 loop: CASSQTGVPYEQYF. For the CDR3, the DNA is TGTGCCAGCAGCCAGACAGGGGTTCCCTACGAGCAGTACTTC.